This TCR beta chain was obtained from a study of blood T cell repertoires in COVID-19. Study overall: T cells, B-cell-depleted T cells, or PBMCs provided the cDNA or gDNA that served as material.

Germline values: CDR1 SEHNR, CDR2 FQNEAQ (reference sequence). The CDR3 has 15 amino acids. V shed 5 bases and J 3 bases; nucleotides not matched to a gene: 5. Using immunoSEQ multiplex PCR, the repertoire was profiled, and TCRdb retains in-frame clones only, with some absent. The profile shows 250,000 to 300,000 clones, 85% to 90% of them singletons. The J gene is TRBJ2-5, the V gene TRBV7-9; 11 bases map to TRBD2. The sequenced sample was peripheral blood. The TCR sequence derives from a woman aged 60-75 years with COVID-19, enrolled during active disease. The CDR3 sequence: CASSPMGLAEETQYF. The CDR3 DNA reads TGTGCCAGCAGCCCCATGGGACTAGCGGAAGAGACCCAGTACTTC. Combining the CDR3 with reference TRBV7-9 and TRBJ2-5 gives the whole variable domain DTGVSQNPRHKITKRGQNVTFRCDPISEHNRLYWYRQTLGQGPEFLTYFQNEAQLEKSRLLSDRFSAERPKGSFSTLEIQRTEQGDSAMYLCASSPMGLAEETQYFGPGTRLLVL.